The T cell receptor (beta chain) described here comes from a study of CD8+CD57+ T cells in acquired aplastic anemia. The germline V gene encodes CDR1 DFQATT and CDR2 SNEGSKA (reference sequence). The CDR3 runs 15 residues. This clonotype was counted many times. Mismatch with germline at one junction end may stem from a read error. Whoever was chosen for sequencing had shown CD8+CD57+ cell expansion by flow cytometry. Each patient gave a blood sample that was collected before any therapy had been received. Genomic DNA provided the template from which TCR beta VDJ and CDR3 profiles were obtained. Via MiXCR, TCRdb re-called the reads, giving one row per CDR3 protein. The sample yields 150,000 or so distinct CDR3 sequences, roughly 54% seen once.

The sequence derives from a human donor with aplastic anemia. The chain carries TRBV20-1 and TRBJ2-1; the match to TRBD1 covers 7 bases. Sequences were obtained from sorted CD4+, CD8+, or CD8+CD57+ T cells (not recorded which) from PBMCs. The CDR3 DNA sequence: TGCAGTACTAGGACAGGCCATATCTTGTACAATGAGCAGTTCTTC. Its protein product is CSTRTGHILYNEQFF.